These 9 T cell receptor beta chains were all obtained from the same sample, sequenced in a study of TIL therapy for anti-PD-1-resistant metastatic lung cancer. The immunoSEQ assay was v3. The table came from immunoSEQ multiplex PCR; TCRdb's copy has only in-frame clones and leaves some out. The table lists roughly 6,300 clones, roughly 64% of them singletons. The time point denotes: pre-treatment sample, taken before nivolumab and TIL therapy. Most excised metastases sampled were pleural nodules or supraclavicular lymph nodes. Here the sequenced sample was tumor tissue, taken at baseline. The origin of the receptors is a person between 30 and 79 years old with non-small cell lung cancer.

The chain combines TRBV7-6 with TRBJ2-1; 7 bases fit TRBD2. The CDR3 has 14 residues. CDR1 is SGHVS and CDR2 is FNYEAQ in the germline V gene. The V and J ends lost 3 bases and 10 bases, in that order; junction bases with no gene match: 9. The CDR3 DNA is TGTGCCAGCAGCTTGGCGGGAGAGGTTGAGGAGCAGTTCTTC. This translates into CASSLAGEVEEQFF.

The CDR3 DNA reads as TGTGCCAGCAGCTTAGGACAGGATTTTAACTATGGCTACACCTTC. Translated: CASSLGQDFNYGYTF. The gene calls are TRBV7-9 and TRBJ1-2; D may be TRBD1 (6 bases). Trimming cost V 1 base and J 1 base, with 10 bases left between them. The CDR3 contains 15 residues. CDR1 and CDR2 from the germline V gene are SEHNR and FQNEAQ (reference sequence).

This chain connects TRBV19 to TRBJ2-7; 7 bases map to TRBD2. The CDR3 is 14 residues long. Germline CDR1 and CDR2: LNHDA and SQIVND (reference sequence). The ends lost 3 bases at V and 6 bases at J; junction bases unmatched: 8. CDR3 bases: TGTGCCAGTAGTATTCGGCGGGAGATCCCCGAGCAGTACTTC. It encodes CASSIRREIPEQYF.

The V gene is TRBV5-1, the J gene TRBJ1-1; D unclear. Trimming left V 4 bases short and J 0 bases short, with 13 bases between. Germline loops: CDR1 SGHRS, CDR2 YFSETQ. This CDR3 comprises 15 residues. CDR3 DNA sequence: TGCGCCAGCAGCCCGGCCCTGGTTCTGAACACTGAAGCTTTCTTT. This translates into CASSPALVLNTEAFF. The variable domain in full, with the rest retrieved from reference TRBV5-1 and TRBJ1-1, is KAGVTQTPRYLIKTRGQQVTLSCSPISGHRSVSWYQQTPGQGLQFLFEYFSETQRNKGNFPGRFSGRQFSNSRSEMNVSTLELGDSALYLCASSPALVLNTEAFFGQGTRLTVV.

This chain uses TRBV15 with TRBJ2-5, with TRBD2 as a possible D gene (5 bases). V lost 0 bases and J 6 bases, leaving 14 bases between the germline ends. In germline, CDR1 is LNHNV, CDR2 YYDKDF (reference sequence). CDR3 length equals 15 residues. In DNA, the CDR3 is TGTGCCACCAGCAGAGATCCGGGAAGGCTCCAGACCCAGTACTTC. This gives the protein CATSRDPGRLQTQYF.

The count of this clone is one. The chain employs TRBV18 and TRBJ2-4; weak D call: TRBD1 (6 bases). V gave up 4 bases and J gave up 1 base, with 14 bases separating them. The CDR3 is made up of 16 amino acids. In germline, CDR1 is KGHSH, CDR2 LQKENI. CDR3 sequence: CASSRDVTGAKNIQYF. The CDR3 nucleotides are TGTGCCAGCTCACGAGATGTAACAGGGGCCAAAAACATTCAGTACTTC.

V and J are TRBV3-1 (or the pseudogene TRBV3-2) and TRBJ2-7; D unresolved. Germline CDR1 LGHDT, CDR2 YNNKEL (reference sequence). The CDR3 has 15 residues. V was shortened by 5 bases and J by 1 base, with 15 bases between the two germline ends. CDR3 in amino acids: CASSSFFGPSYEQYF. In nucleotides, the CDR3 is TGTGCCAGCAGCTCCTTTTTCGGGCCGTCCTACGAGCAGTACTTC.

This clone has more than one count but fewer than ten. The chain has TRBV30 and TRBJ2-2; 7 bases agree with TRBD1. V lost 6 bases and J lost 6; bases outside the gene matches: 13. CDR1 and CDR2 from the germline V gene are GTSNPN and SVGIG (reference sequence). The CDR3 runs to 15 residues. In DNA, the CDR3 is TGTGCCTGCCTCAAGAGACAGGGAAGGTCCGGGGAGCTGTTTTTT. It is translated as CACLKRQGRSGELFF.

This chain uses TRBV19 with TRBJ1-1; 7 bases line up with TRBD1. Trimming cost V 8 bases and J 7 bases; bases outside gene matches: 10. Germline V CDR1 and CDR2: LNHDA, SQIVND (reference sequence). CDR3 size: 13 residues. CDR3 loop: CASSFTGDLEAFF. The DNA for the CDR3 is TGTGCCAGTTCATTCACAGGGGATCTTGAAGCTTTCTTT.